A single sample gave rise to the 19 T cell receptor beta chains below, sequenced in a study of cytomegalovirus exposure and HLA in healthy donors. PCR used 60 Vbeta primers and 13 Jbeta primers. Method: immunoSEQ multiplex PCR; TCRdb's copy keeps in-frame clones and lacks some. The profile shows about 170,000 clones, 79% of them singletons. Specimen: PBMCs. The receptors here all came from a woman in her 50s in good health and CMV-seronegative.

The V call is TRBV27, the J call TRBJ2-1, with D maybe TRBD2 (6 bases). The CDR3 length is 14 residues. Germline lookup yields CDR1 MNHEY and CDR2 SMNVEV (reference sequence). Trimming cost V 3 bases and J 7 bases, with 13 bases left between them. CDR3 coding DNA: TGTGCCAGCAGTTTTAGCGGCTTAAGAAATGAGCAGTTCTTC. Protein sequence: CASSFSGLRNEQFF.

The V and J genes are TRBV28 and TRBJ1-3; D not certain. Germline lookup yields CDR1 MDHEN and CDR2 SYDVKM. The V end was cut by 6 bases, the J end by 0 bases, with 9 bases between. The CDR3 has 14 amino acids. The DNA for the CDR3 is TGTGCCAGCAGGCCCGCTAGCTCTGGAAACACCATATATTTT. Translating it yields CASRPASSGNTIYF.

CDR3: CASVGGLVTDTQYF. The CDR3, as DNA: TGTGCCAGCGTGGGGGGGCTGGTGACAGATACGCAGTATTTT. The V call is TRBV25-1, the J call TRBJ2-3; D may be TRBD2 (7 bases). Trimming stripped 8 bases from V and 3 bases from J, with 15 bases between. CDR1 and CDR2 from the germline V gene are MGHDK and SYGVNS. The CDR3 length is 14 residues.

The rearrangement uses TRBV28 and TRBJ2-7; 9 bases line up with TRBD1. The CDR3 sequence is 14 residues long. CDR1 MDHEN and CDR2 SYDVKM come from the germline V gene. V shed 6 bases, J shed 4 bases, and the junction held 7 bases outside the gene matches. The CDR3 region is CASRKQGAIYEQYF. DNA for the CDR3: TGTGCCAGCAGGAAACAGGGGGCCATATACGAGCAGTACTTC.

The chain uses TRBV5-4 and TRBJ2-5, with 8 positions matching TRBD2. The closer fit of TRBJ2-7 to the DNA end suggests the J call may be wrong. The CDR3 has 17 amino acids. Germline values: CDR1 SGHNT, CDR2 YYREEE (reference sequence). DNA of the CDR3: TGTGCCAGCAGCTCCGGGGGGGAAAAGCGGGAGTTTTACGAGCAGTACTTC. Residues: CASSSGGEKREFYEQYF.

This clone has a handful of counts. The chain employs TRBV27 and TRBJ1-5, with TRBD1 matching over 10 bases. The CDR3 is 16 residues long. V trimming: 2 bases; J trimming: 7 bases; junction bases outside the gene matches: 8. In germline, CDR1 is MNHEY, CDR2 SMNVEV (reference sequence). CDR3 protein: CASSLKPGQGTQPQHF. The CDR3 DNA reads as TGTGCCAGCAGTTTAAAACCGGGACAGGGGACGCAGCCCCAGCATTTT.

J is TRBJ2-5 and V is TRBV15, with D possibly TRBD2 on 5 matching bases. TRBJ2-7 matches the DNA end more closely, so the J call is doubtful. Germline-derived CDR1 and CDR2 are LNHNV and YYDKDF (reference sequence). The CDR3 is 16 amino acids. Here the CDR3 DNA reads TGTGCCACCAGCAGAGATCGGGCGGCGCGGGTCGACGAGCAGTACTTC. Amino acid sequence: CATSRDRAARVDEQYF.

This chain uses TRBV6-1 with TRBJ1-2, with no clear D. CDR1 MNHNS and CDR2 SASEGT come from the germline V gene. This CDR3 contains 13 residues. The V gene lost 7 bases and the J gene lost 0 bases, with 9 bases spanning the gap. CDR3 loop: CASTFGSNYGYTF. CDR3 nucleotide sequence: TGTGCCAGCACCTTCGGGTCTAACTATGGCTACACCTTC.

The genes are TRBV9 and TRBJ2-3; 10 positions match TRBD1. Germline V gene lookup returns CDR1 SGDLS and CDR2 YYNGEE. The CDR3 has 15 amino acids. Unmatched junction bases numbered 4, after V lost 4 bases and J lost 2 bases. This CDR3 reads CASSPGQGVTDTQYF. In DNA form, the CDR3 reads TGTGCCAGCAGCCCAGGACAGGGGGTCACAGATACGCAGTATTTT.

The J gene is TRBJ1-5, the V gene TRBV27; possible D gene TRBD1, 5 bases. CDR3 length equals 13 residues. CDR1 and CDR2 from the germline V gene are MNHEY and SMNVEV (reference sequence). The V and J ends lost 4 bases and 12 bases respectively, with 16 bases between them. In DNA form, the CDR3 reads TGTGCCAGCAGTTCCCTCCTGGGGGGGGACCAGCATTTT. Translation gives CASSSLLGGDQHF.

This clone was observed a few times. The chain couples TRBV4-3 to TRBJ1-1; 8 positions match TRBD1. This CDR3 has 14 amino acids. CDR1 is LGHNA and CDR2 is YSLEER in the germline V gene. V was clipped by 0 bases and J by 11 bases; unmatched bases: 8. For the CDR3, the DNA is TGCGCCAGCAGCCAAGAGATCCGGACAGGGAGGGCTTTCTTT. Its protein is CASSQEIRTGRAFF.

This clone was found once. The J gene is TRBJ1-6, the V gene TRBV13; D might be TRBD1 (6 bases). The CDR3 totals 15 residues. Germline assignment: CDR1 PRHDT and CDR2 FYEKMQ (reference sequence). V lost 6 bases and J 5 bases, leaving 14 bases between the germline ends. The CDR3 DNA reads TGTGCCAGCAGTTCTCGGGGGGCGGATAATTCACCCCTCCACTTT. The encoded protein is CASSSRGADNSPLHF.

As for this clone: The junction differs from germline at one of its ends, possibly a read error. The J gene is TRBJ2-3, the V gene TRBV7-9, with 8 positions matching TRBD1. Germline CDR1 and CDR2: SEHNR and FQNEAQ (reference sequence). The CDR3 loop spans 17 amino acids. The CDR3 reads CSSSYLQGAVATDTQYF. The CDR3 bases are TGTTCCAGCAGCTACCTCCAGGGGGCGGTTGCAACAGATACGCAGTATTTT.

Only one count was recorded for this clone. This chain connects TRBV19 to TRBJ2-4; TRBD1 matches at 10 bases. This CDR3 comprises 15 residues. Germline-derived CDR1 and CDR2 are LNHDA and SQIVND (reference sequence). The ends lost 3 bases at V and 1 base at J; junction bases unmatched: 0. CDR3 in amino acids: CASSMGQGAKNIQYF. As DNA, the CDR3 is TGTGCCAGTAGTATGGGACAGGGGGCCAAAAACATTCAGTACTTC. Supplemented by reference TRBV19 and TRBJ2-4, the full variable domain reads DGGITQSPKYLFRKEGQNVTLSCEQNLNHDAMYWYRQDPGQGLRLIYYSQIVNDFQKGDIAEGYSVSREKKESFPLTVTSAQKNPTAFYLCASSMGQGAKNIQYFGAGTRLSVL.

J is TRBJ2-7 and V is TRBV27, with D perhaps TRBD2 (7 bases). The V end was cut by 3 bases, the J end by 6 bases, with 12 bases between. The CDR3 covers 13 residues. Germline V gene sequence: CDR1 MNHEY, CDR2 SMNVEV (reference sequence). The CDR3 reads CASSFRGAGEQYF. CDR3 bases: TGTGCCAGCAGTTTTCGGGGGGCTGGCGAGCAGTACTTC.

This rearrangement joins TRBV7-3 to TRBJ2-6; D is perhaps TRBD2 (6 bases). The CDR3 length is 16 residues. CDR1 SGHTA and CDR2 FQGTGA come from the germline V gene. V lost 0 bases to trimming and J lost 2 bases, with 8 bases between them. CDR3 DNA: TGTGCCAGCAGCTTAACGGGGGGAACTGGGGCCAACGTCCTGACTTTC. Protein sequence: CASSLTGGTGANVLTF.

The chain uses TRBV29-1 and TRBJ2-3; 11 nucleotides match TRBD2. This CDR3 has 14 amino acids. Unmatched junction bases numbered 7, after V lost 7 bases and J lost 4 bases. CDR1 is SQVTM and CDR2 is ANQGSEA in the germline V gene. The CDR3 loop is CSGLAGGPPDTQYF. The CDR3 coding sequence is TGCAGCGGGTTAGCGGGAGGGCCTCCAGATACGCAGTATTTT.

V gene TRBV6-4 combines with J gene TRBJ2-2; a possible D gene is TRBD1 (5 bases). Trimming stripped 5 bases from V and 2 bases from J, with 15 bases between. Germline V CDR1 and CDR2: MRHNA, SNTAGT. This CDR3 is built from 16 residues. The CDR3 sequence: CASSPTGRVNTGELFF. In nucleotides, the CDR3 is TGTGCCAGCAGTCCCACTGGCAGGGTTAACACCGGGGAGCTGTTTTTT.

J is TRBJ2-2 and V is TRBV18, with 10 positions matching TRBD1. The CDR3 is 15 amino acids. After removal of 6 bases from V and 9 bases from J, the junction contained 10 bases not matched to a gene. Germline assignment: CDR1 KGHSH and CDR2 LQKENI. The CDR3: CASSPGQGTRRELFF. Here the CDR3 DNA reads TGTGCCAGCTCGCCGGGACAGGGGACCCGCCGGGAGCTGTTTTTT.